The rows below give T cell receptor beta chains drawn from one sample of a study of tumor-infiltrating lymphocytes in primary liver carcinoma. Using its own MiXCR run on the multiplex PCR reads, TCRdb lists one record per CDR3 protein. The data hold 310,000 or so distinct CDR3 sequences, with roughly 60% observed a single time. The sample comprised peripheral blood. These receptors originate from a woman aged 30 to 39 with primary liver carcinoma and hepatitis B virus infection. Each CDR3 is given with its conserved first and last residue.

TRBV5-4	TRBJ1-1	CASSLERWNTEAFF
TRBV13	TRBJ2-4	CASRSRPSGLDIQYF
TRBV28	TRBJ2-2	CASVRDTEELFF
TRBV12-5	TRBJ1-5	CASVTDRGAQPQHF
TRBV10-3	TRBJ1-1	CAIPETGLPGIEAFF
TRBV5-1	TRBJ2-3	CASTSFTRGGTDTQYF
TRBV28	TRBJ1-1	CASSRDRVTEALF
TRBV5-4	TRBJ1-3	CASSLAGASFGNTIYF
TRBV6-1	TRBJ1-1	CASSEAAGGFTEAFF
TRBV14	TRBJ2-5	CASSQDLWAGTQYF
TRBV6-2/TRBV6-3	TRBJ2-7	CASSYSTFSEQYF
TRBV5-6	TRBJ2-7	CASSLVDVYEQYF
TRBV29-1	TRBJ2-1	CSVTLGTSGMDEQFF
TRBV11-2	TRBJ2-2	CASSLGPYSTGELFF
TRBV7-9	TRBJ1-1	CASSPTYDRTEAFF
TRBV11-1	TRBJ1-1	CASSTAGWAKAEAFF
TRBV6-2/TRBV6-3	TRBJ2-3	CAGTNEISSDTQYF
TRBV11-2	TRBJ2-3	CVSSKEGQTDTQYF
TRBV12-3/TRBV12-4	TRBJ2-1	CASSFYSGATQFF
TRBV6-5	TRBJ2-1	CASNEGPSYIEQFF
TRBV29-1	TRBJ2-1	CSVVVGRLNNEQFF
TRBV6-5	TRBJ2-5	CASSYTIQETQYF
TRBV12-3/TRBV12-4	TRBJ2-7	CASSSAGTIHEQYF
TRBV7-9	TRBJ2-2	CASSPSPPGNTGELFF
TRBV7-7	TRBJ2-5	CASSFGVWGETQYF
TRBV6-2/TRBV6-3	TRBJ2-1	CASSRRLLATNEQFF
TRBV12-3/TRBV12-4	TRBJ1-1	CASSLVDRDTEAFF
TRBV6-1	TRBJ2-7	CASTAPDRGGEQYF
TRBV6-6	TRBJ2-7	CASSWSSGTYEQYF
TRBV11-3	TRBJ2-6	CASSSRGGVGWANALTF
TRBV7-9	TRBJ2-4	CARDLNPAKNIQYF
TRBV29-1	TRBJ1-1	CSVEGSAEAFF
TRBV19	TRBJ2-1	CASSPQNRGSEQFF
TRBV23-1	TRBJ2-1	CASSQYRGQHNEQFF
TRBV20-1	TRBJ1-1	CSARGDRAFEAFF
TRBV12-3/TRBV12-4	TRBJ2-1	CASSLVNGHEQLF
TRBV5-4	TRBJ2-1	CASSDPGRGDEQFF
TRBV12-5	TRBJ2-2	CASGLGGSFGTGELFF
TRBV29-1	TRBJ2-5	CSVCLETGRQETQYF
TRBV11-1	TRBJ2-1	CASRGNGGNNEQFF
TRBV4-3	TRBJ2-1	CASSQDAGTSGYNEQFF
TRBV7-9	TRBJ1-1	CASSFKDRPGAFF
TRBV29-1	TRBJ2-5	CSARSGRSEETQCF
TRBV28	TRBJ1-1	CASGTLHTEAFF
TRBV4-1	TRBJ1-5	CASSQEVPPAYSNQPQHF